These T cell receptor beta chains were read from a single sample in a study of blood T cell repertoires in COVID-19. Profiling relied on immunoSEQ multiplex PCR, and the TCRdb table lists in-frame clones only, not all of them. The table lists almost 200,000 clones, roughly 80% of them singletons. Specimen: peripheral blood. The receptors derive from a woman aged 40 to 50 with COVID-19, enrolled during active disease. CDR3s include the opening cysteine and the closing phenylalanine or tryptophan. Fields, in order: V gene, D gene, J gene, clone size, CDR3 protein, CDR3 DNA. The D gene is left open where the match is weak. The listing skips clone size in some rows; elsewhere it reads once, few, many or a size class.

TRBV10-3	TRBD1	TRBJ2-1	once	CAIRSDRGDEQFF	TGTGCCATCAGATCAGACAGGGGAGATGAGCAGTTCTTC
TRBV6-1	-	TRBJ2-3	-	CASSDRGKTDTQYF	TGTGCCAGCAGTGACAGGGGTAAGACAGATACGCAGTATTTT
TRBV5-8	-	TRBJ1-2	-	CASRWVGGRGYTF	TGTGCCAGCAGATGGGTGGGAGGGAGAGGCTACACCTTC
TRBV4-3	TRBD2	TRBJ2-3	-	CASSPFLAGAGTDTQYF	TGCGCCAGCAGCCCATTCCTAGCGGGGGCGGGCACAGATACGCAGTATTTT
TRBV7-2	-	TRBJ2-7	once	CASSSQRDSYEQYF	TGTGCCAGCAGCTCCCAGAGGGACTCCTACGAGCAGTACTTC
TRBV3-1/TRBV3-2	TRBD1	TRBJ1-2	-	CASSQGSTGGGGYTF	TGTGCCAGCAGCCAAGGGTCTACAGGGGGGGGTGGCTACACCTTC
TRBV6-4	TRBD1	TRBJ2-7	-	CDPKNTGTALTYEQYF	TGTGACCCGAAAAACACCGGGACAGCCCTCACCTACGAGCAGTACTTC
TRBV6-5	TRBD1	TRBJ1-5	-	CASSRTGGNGQPQHF	TGTGCCAGCAGCCGGACAGGGGGCAACGGGCAGCCCCAGCATTTT
TRBV18	-	TRBJ2-2	-	CASSLANTGELFF	TGTGCCAGCTCCCTAGCAAACACCGGGGAGCTGTTTTTT
TRBV5-5	TRBD1	TRBJ2-7	-	CASSVTPDRGLEQYF	TGTGCCAGCAGCGTAACACCGGACAGGGGGCTCGAGCAGTACTTC